Reported below is one TCR beta chain. This clone was seen more than once but under ten times. The target of this receptor is not known. No base quality information exists; no much larger clone differs at one position. Trimming removed 6 bases from V and 4 bases from J; the gene matches leave 5 bases unexplained. CDR1 and CDR2 (SQVTM, ANQGSEA) derive from the germline V gene. From the cysteine up to the phenylalanine, the CDR3 has a length of 13 residues. Just CDR3 DNA is preserved here, 39 bases in frame from base 1. This sample is drawn from a study of beta chain features in type 1 diabetes listed by TCRdb under 2018. Context from the whole study: Patients and healthy donors did not differ in mean age, gender distribution, total cell number or subset yield. A total of approximately 110,000,000 sorted cells were examined across all samples, and a strong correlation was observed between cell number per subset and RNA yield. In the study, recently diagnosed type 1 diabetes patients and matched healthy donors were compared on the TCRB repertoires of their sorted circulating CD4+ T cell subsets. Naive and central memory subsets were obtained from all 28 donors, but regulatory and stem cell-like memory subsets were isolated from only 8 patients and about 8 healthy donors. Study-level results and caveats: Type 1 diabetes patients showed a moderate but significant shortening of TCRB CDR3 length in all four CD4+ subsets. Patients with type 1 diabetes made fewer insertions and deleted more nucleotides at VDJ recombination sites, implying thymic rearrangement abnormalities. Sequencing cDNA rather than genomic DNA could over-represent highly expressing activated cells, although activation and CD3 levels did not differ between groups. Naive, central memory and regulatory TCRB repertoires appeared more similar among patients than among healthy donors. PCR may preferentially amplify shorter templates, but because patient and control samples were amplified and corrected together, any resulting skew would affect both groups equally. Only small numbers of individuals were included in the HLA sub-analyses, which left unresolved whether HLA type had any influence on TCRB rearrangement.

Each donor gave one peripheral blood draw, averaging approximately 110 mL, which was collected into heparinised tubes. Using a panel that included CD45RO, CCR7, CD25, CD127, CD95 and CD27, naive, central memory, regulatory and stem cell-like memory CD4+ T cells were sorted on a BD FACSAria II. All sorted populations exceeded 95% purity. Right away, PBMCs were isolated by Lymphoprep density gradient centrifugation and were stained directly, with no culture step. Samples were stained and sorted in pairs, with one healthy donor and one patient per experiment, so that batch effects were minimized. The entire isolated RNA was reverse transcribed using the High Capacity cDNA Reverse Transcription Kit, and thus expressed TCRB transcripts were sequenced. Deep immunoSEQ sequencing was applied to naive, central memory and regulatory T cell samples, giving an average of approximately 3.8 million total reads per sample. Sorted cells were lysed in RLT buffer, and RNA was extracted using DNase-treated RNeasy Micro or Mini kits according to cell number. To prevent cross-contamination, every cell subset was processed on its own, while patient and healthy donor samples were processed together. The immunoSEQ multiplex PCR was used to amplify TCRB sequences from cDNA, yielding 87-bp fragments that span the CDR3 region. Sequencing of the amplicons was done on the Illumina HiSeq platform. Under the source paper's analysis protocol: Synthetic template baselines were used to correct PCR bias computationally, reads within Hamming distance 2 were collapsed, and singletons that could not be merged were discarded. By aligning reads against IMGT, V, D and J genes, CDR3 length, and insertions or deletions at six rearrangement sites were assigned. Within each subset, clonotype counts were normalized to sorted cell number, and only after that were true diversity and Gini coefficients computed with the tcR R package. The overlap coefficient, calculated on TCRB nucleotide sequences, was used to measure repertoire sharing. Out-of-frame TCRB sequences from naive cells were analyzed to stand in for the pre-selection repertoire. As stored in TCRdb, this immuneACCESS dataset retains in-frame rearrangements with V and J assigned. A fraction of the clones does not appear; measured against another copy, unresolved V genes explain less than half of the discrepancy, and the remainder lacks a known reason. V and J calls and clone size are given by that table; D and trimming were obtained from the DNA. The sample table records some 660,000 clones; 11% to 15% of these occur just once. The top ten clones comprise 0.035% to 0.045% of the sample.

The specimen sequenced was naive CD4+ T cells from blood. Interpreted using the paper, the cell subset or site label stands for: true naive CD4+ T cells. The source is a man younger than 35 with type 1 diabetes. In this chain, TRBV29-1 is recombined with TRBJ2-1; TRBD2 fits 8 bases in the junction. The CDR3 is CSVGAGVYNEQFF. The nucleotide sequence reads TGCAGCGTAGGAGCGGGAGTTTACAATGAGCAGTTCTTC.